One T cell receptor (beta chain) is described in this entry. Authors' methods: It was from reference gene primer amplification that nucleated cell counts were estimated. The method was immunoSEQ multiplex PCR; TCRdb's version includes in-frame clones alone and lacks a portion of them. V and J calls and clone size follow that table, whereas D and trimming were derived from the DNA. Of about 83,000 clones in the sample, roughly 90% were seen once. The sample comes from a study of blood T cell repertoires in COVID-19. Turning to the study itself: PBMCs, B-cell-depleted T cells, or T cells provided the cDNA or gDNA that made up the material.

Germline CDR1 is LGHNA and CDR2 is YSLEER. This CDR3 is 15 amino acids long. The V segment lost 8 bases and the J segment 4 bases; nucleotides outside the gene matches: 6. Sequencing was done on a sample of peripheral blood. The sequence was obtained from a woman in her forties or fifties with active or convalescent COVID-19. The chain combines TRBV4-3 with TRBJ2-2, with TRBD1 identical over 11 bases. The CDR3, as DNA: TGCGCCAGCGGTCGGGACAGGGGGGGCACCGGGGAGCTGTTTTTT. Encoded protein: CASGRDRGGTGELFF.